Listed below are T cell receptor beta chains from one sample, sequenced in a study of T cell responses to AZD1222 COVID-19 vaccine. Sequencing was performed with immunoSEQ multiplex PCR; in TCRdb, only in-frame clones are kept and a portion is missing. The table has 100,000 to 150,000 clones, over 75% seen once. The source material was peripheral blood, sampled on day 0 of AZD1222 vaccination. The receptors originated from an adult in good health. Both conserved end residues are trimmed from each CDR3. Only some rows state a clone size, as once, few, many or a class for expanded clones.

V: TRBV5-6; size: -; J: TRBJ2-7; CDR3: ASSLDPQGFYEQY
V: TRBV19; size: -; J: TRBJ2-6; CDR3: ASSILGTGANVLT
V: TRBV2; size: once; J: TRBJ2-7; CDR3: ASTQTYEQY
V: TRBV30; size: -; J: TRBJ1-4; CDR3: AWAWDRGRANEKLF
V: TRBV6-5; size: -; J: TRBJ2-3; CDR3: ASLLAGGPDTQY
V: TRBV6-5; size: once; J: TRBJ2-3; CDR3: ASSYGGGLSDTQY
V: TRBV29-1; size: -; J: TRBJ1-1; CDR3: SVVGTVTNTEAF
V: TRBV2; size: few; J: TRBJ1-2; CDR3: ASTIGYGYT
V: TRBV1; size: -; J: TRBJ1-2; CDR3: TSSPVSGQTTWLRGYT
V: TRBV5-4; size: -; J: TRBJ1-3; CDR3: ASSLKNRPSSGNTIY
V: TRBV6-1; size: few; J: TRBJ2-7; CDR3: ASSGGIQMSTYEQY
V: TRBV5-8; size: few; J: TRBJ1-2; CDR3: AFRSGTGFEEDYGYT
V: TRBV9; size: -; J: TRBJ2-7; CDR3: ASSVVTGPGEQY
V: TRBV20-1; size: -; J: TRBJ1-1; CDR3: SASFSENTEAF
V: TRBV6-1; size: few; J: TRBJ1-2; CDR3: ASSEGPTVYGYT
V: TRBV9; size: -; J: TRBJ2-2; CDR3: ASSTRDTGELF
V: TRBV3-1/TRBV3-2; size: -; J: TRBJ1-5; CDR3: ASSQDLAPNQPQH
V: TRBV28; size: -; J: TRBJ1-5; CDR3: AGGLRISNQPQH
V: TRBV11-2; size: few; J: TRBJ1-1; CDR3: ATRGEGNTEAF
V: TRBV7-6; size: -; J: TRBJ2-1; CDR3: ASSQWQGAQGEQF
V: TRBV4-3; size: -; J: TRBJ2-7; CDR3: ASSQDVGQGPNEQY
V: TRBV19; size: -; J: TRBJ1-2; CDR3: ASSGRDRGQPAYGYT
V: TRBV5-8; size: -; J: TRBJ1-5; CDR3: ASSFSHGPNQPQH
V: TRBV5-1; size: -; J: TRBJ2-7; CDR3: ASSFTGKKSYEQY
V: TRBV2; size: once; J: TRBJ1-4; CDR3: ASLIGSSNEKLF
V: TRBV27; size: -; J: TRBJ2-7; CDR3: ASSGRAYEQY
V: TRBV24-1; size: -; J: TRBJ2-7; CDR3: ATSGGSQTYEQY
V: TRBV6-5; size: few; J: TRBJ2-7; CDR3: ASSWAVSSYEQY
V: TRBV5-1; size: once; J: TRBJ1-1; CDR3: ASAEAGLRGEAF
V: TRBV2; size: -; J: TRBJ2-7; CDR3: ASRQDGTYEQY
V: TRBV28; size: -; J: TRBJ2-2; CDR3: ASSSTGTNTGELF
V: TRBV7-2; size: -; J: TRBJ2-7; CDR3: ASSLRTGLNEQY
V: TRBV2; size: -; J: TRBJ2-2; CDR3: ASSGTAYTGELF
V: TRBV6-5; size: -; J: TRBJ2-5; CDR3: ASSLGQVQETQY
V: TRBV6-5; size: -; J: TRBJ1-5; CDR3: ASETGHQPQH
V: TRBV2; size: -; J: TRBJ1-6; CDR3: ASSEMDSLLANSPLH
V: TRBV19; size: -; J: TRBJ1-4; CDR3: ASSMRATAGEKLF
V: TRBV6-6; size: -; J: TRBJ1-6; CDR3: ASSPDRLFSYNSPLH
V: TRBV10-2; size: once; J: TRBJ1-4; CDR3: ASSPMNEKLF
V: TRBV3-1/TRBV3-2; size: -; J: TRBJ1-3; CDR3: ASSQDGTGGNTIY
V: TRBV12-2; size: -; J: TRBJ2-1; CDR3: ASRCFTGPSSSYNEQF